Given below is one T cell receptor (beta chain) in context. Methods used by the authors: Scientists estimated how many nucleated cells there were by amplifying reference gene primers. Repertoires were generated with immunoSEQ multiplex PCR, while TCRdb's copy carries only in-frame clones and drops some. The V and J calls and clone size are taken from that table; D and trimming were inferred from the DNA. Of 90,000 to 130,000 clones detected, approximately 70% appear once; the ten largest clones hold more than 7.5%. Trimming cost V 5 bases and J 3 bases, with 8 bases left between them. The germline V gene encodes CDR1 KGHSH and CDR2 LQKENI. The length of the CDR3 is 14 residues. The sample originates from a study of blood T cell repertoires in COVID-19. Study as a whole: In each case, the material was cDNA or gDNA derived from T cells, B-cell-depleted T cells, or PBMCs.

The receptor comes from a woman aged 55-75 years with acute or convalescent COVID-19. The chain combines TRBV18 with TRBJ1-6; D is perhaps TRBD1 (5 bases). Specimen: peripheral blood. The CDR3 here is CASSGQGYNSPLHF. As DNA, the CDR3 is TGTGCCAGCTCAGGACAAGGCTATAATTCACCCCTCCACTTT.